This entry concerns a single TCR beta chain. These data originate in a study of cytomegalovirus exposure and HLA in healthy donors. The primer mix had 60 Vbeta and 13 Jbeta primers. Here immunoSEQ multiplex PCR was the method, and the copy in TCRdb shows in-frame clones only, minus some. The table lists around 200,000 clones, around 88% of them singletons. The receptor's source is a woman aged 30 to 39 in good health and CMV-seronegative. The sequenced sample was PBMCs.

CDR3 DNA: TGTGCCAGCAGTGAAGTGGCGGGACTCCGAAATGAGCAGTTCTTC. This codes for CASSEVAGLRNEQFF. This chain joins TRBV6-1 and TRBJ2-1; D may be TRBD2 (6 bases). V shed 1 base and J shed 7 bases, with 14 bases lying between them. Germline V lookup: CDR1 MNHNS, CDR2 SASEGT. This CDR3 comprises 15 residues.